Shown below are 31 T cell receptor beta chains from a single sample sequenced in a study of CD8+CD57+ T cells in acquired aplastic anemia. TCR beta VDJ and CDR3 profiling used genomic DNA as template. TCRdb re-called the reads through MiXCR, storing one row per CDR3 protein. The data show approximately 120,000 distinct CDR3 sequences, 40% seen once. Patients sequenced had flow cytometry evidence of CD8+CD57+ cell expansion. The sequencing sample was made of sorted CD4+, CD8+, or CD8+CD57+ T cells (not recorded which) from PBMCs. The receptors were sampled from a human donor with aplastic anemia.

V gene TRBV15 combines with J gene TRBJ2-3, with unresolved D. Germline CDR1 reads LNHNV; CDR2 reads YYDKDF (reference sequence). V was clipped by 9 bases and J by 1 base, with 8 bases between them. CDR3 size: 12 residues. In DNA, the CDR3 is TGTGCCACTAGCCGCGGCACAGATACGCAGTATTTT. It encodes CATSRGTDTQYF.

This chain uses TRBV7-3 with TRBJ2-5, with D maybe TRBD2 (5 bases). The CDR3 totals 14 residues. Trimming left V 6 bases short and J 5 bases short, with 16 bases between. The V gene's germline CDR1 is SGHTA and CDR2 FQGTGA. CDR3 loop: CASRPTRAGETQYF. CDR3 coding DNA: TGTGCCAGCAGGCCCACTAGAGCCGGCGAGACCCAGTACTTC.

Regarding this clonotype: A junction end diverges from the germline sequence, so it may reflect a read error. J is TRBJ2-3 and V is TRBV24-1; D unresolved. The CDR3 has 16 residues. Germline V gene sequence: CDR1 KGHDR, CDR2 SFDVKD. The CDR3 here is CASSRWLSNSADTQYF. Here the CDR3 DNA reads TGTGCCAGCAGTCGGTGGTTATCGAACAGCGCAGATACGCAGTATTTT.

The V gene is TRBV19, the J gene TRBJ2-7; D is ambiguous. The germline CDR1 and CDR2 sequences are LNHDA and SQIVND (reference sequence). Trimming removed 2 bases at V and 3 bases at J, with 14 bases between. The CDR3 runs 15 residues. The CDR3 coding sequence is TGTGCCAGTAGTATAATCGGAGTCGGCGACTACGAGCAGTACTTC. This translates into CASSIIGVGDYEQYF. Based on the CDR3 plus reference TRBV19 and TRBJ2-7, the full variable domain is DGGITQSPKYLFRKEGQNVTLSCEQNLNHDAMYWYRQDPGQGLRLIYYSQIVNDFQKGDIAEGYSVSREKKESFPLTVTSAQKNPTAFYLCASSIIGVGDYEQYFGPGTRLTVT.

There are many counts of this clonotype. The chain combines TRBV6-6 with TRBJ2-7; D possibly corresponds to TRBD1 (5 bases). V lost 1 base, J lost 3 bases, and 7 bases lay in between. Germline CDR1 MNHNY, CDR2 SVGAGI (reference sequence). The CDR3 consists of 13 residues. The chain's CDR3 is CASSYWTNYEQYF. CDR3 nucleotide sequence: TGTGCCAGCAGTTACTGGACAAACTACGAGCAGTACTTC.

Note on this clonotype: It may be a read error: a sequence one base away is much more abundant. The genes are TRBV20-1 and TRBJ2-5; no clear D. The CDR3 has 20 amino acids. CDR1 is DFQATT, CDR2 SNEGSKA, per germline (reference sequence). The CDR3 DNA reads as TGCAGTGCTAGAGTAGCCGGCGTATTGTTGCCAGACCCGGCCCAAGAGACCCAGCACTTC. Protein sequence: CSARVAGVLLPDPAQETQHF.

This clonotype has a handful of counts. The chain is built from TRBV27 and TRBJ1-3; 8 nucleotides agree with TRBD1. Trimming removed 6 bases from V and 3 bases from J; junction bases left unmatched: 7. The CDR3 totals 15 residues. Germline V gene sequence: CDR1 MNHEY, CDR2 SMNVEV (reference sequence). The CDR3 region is CASRPTGALGNTIYF. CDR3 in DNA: TGTGCCAGCAGGCCGACAGGGGCCCTTGGAAACACCATATATTTT.

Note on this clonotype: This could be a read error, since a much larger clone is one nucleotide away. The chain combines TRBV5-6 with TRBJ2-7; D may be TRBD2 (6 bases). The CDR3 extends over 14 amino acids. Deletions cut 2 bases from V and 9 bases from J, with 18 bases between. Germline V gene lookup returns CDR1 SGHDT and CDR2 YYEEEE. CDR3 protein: CASSLRRAPGGQYF. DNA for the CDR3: TGTGCCAGCAGCTTACGGAGGGCCCCCGGCGGGCAGTACTTC.

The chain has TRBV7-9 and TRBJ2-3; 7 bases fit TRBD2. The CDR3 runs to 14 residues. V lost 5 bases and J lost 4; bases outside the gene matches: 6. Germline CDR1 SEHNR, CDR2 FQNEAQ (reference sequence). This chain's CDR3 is CASSRAGNSDTQYF. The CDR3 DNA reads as TGTGCCAGCAGCCGAGCGGGGAACTCAGATACGCAGTATTTT. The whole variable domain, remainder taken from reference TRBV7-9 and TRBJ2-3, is DTGVSQNPRHKITKRGQNVTFRCDPISEHNRLYWYRQTLGQGPEFLTYFQNEAQLEKSRLLSDRFSAERPKGSFSTLEIQRTEQGDSAMYLCASSRAGNSDTQYFGPGTRLTVL.

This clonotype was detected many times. The CDR3 DNA reads TGTGCCAGCAGCTCCTACCAATACTCTGGAAACACCATATATTTT. Protein sequence: CASSSYQYSGNTIYF. The chain links TRBV7-8 to TRBJ1-3; D gene unclear. V lost 4 bases, J lost 0 bases, and 10 bases lay in between. The CDR3 covers 15 residues. Looked up from germline, CDR1 is SGHVS and CDR2 is FQNEAQ.

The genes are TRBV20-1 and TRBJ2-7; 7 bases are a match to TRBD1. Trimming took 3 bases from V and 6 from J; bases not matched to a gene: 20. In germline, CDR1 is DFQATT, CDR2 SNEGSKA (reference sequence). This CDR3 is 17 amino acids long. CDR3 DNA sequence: TGCAGTGCTAGGGGGGAAGACAGGGCCTATAACTTCTTCGAGCAGTACTTC. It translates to CSARGEDRAYNFFEQYF.

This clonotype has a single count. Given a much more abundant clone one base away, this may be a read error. This CDR3 is CSASVSGFNTGVLFF. The CDR3, as DNA: TGCAGTGCTTCTGTCTCGGGATTCAACACCGGGGTGCTGTTTTTT. The chain is built from TRBV20-1 and TRBJ2-2, with D perhaps matching TRBD2 (5 bases). The germline CDR1 and CDR2 sequences are DFQATT and SNEGSKA (reference sequence). The CDR3 runs to 15 residues.

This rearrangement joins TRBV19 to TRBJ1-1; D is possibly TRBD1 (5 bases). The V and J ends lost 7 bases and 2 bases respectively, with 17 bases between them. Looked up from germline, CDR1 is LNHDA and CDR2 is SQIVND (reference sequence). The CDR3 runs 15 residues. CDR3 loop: CASTPKTGGNTEAFF. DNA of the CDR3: TGTGCCAGTACCCCAAAAACGGGGGGAAACACTGAAGCTTTCTTT.

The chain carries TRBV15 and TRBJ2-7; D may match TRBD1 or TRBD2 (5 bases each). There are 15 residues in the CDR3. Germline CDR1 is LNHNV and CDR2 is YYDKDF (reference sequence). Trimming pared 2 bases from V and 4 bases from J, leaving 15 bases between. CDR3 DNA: TGTGCCACCAGCAGAACCCTTGGGGACGGGTACGAGCAGTACTTC. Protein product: CATSRTLGDGYEQYF. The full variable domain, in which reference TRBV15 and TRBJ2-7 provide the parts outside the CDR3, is DAMVIQNPRYQVTQFGKPVTLSCSQTLNHNVMYWYQQKSSQAPKLLFHYYDKDFNNEADTPDNFQSRRPNTSFCFLDIRSPGLGDTAMYLCATSRTLGDGYEQYFGPGTRLTVT.

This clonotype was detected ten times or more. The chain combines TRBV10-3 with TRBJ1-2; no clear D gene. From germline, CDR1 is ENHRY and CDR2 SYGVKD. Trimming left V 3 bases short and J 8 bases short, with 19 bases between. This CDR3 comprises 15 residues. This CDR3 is CAISENGLAKGGYTF. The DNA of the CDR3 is TGTGCCATCAGTGAAAATGGGCTGGCTAAAGGCGGCTACACCTTC.

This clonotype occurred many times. Here the CDR3 DNA reads TGCAGTGCTAGAGAAAATTGGGATAGGGATGATTCACCCCTCCACTTT. Translation: CSARENWDRDDSPLHF. The V gene is TRBV20-1, the J gene TRBJ1-6; D remains ambiguous. The CDR3 consists of 16 residues. CDR1 and CDR2 from the germline V gene are DFQATT and SNEGSKA (reference sequence). V was pared by 0 bases and J by 8 bases, with 17 bases between.

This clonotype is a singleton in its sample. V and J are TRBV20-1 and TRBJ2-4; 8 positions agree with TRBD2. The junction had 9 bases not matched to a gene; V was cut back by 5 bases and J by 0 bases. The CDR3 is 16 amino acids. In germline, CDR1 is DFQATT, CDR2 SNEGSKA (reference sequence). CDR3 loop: CSAPPGGPLAKNIQYF. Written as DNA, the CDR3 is TGCAGTGCTCCACCGGGGGGGCCTCTAGCCAAAAACATTCAGTACTTC.

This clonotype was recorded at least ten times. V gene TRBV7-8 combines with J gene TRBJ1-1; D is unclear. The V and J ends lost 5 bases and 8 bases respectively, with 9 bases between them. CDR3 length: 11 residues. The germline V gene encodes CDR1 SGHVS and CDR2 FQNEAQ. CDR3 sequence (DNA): TGTGCCAGCAGCCTTCTGGAGGAAGCTTTCTTT. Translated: CASSLLEEAFF. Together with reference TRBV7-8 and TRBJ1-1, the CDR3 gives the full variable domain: GAGVSQSPRYKVAKRGQDVALRCDPISGHVSLFWYQQALGQGPEFLTYFQNEAQLDKSGLPSDRFFAERPEGSVSTLKIQRTQQEDSAVYLCASSLLEEAFFGQGTRLTVV.

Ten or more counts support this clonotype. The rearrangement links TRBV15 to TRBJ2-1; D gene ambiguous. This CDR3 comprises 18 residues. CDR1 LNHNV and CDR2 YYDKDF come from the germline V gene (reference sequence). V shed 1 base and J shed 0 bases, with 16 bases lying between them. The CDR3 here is CATSRAAPPRSSYNEQFF. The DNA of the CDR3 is TGTGCCACCAGCAGAGCGGCCCCCCCAAGGAGCTCCTACAATGAGCAGTTCTTC.

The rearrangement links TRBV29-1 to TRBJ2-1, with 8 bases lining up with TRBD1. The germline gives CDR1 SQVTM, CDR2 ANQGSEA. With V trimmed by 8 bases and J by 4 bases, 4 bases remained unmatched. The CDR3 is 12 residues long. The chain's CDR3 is CSSDRVYNEQFF. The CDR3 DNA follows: TGCAGCTCGGACAGGGTGTACAATGAGCAGTTCTTC.

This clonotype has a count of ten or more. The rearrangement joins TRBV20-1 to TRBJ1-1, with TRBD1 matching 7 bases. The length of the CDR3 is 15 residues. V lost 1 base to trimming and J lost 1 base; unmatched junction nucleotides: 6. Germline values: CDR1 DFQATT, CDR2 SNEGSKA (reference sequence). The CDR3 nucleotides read TGCAGTGCTAGAGCCACGACAGGGAAGAACACTGAAGCTTTCTTT. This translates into CSARATTGKNTEAFF.

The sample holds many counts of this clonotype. The CDR3 bases are TGCAGTGCTCCACAGCGACAGGGAACCGCAGATACGCAGTATTTT. As protein: CSAPQRQGTADTQYF. V and J are TRBV20-1 and TRBJ2-3; 7 bases match TRBD1. Trimming at V came to 5 bases and at J to 4 bases, leaving 12 bases not matched to a gene. Germline V CDR1 and CDR2: DFQATT, SNEGSKA (reference sequence). The CDR3 extends over 15 amino acids.

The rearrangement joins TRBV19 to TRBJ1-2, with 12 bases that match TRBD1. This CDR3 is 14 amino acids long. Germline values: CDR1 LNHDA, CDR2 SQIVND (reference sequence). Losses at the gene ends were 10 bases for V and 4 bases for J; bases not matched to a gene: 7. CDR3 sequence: CATSPGQGAYGYTF. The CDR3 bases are TGTGCCACATCTCCGGGACAGGGGGCCTATGGCTACACCTTC.

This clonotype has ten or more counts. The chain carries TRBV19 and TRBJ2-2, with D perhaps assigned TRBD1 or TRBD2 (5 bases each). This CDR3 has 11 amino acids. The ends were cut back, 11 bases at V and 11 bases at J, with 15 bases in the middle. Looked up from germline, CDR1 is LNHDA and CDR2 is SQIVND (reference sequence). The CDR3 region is CACQRGRELFF. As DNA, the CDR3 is TGTGCCTGTCAGAGGGGCCGAGAGCTGTTTTTT.

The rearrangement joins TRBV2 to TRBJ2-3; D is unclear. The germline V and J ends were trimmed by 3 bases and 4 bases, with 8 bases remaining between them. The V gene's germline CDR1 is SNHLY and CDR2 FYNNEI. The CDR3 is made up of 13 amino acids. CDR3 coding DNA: TGTGCCAGCAGTGATGGAGTTTCAGATACGCAGTATTTT. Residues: CASSDGVSDTQYF.

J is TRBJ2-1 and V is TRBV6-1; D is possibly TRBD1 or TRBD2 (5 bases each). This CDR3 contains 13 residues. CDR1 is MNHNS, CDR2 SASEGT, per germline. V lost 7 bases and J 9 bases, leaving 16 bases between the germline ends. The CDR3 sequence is CASTRGSLGEQFF. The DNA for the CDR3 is TGTGCCAGCACGAGGGGTTCGCTAGGTGAGCAGTTCTTC.

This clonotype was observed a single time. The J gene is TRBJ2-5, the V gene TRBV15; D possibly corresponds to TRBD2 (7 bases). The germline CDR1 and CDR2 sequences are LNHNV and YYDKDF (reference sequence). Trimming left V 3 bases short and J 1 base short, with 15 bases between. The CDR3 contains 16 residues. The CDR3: CATSSLMRGGQETQYF. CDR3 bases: TGTGCCACCAGCAGTTTAATGAGGGGGGGCCAAGAGACCCAGTACTTC.

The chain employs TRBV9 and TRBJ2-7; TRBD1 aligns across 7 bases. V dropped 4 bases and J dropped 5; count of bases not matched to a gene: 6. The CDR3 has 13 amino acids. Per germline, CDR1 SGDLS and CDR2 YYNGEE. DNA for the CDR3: TGTGCCAGCAGCCCATACAGGGGCCACGAGCAGTACTTC. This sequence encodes CASSPYRGHEQYF.

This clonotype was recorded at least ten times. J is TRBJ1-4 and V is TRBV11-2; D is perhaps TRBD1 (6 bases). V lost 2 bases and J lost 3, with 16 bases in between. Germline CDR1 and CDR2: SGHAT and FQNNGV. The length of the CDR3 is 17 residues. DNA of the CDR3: TGTGCCAGCAGCTTACAACAGGGTGGCATCGCTAATGAAAAACTGTTTTTT. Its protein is CASSLQQGGIANEKLFF.

CDR3 sequence reads: CAYPQGTGNTIYF. The CDR3 DNA sequence: TGTGCCTATCCTCAGGGGACGGGAAACACCATATATTTT. This chain links TRBV10-3 with TRBJ1-3; weak D call: TRBD1 (6 bases). CDR1 and CDR2 from the germline V gene are ENHRY and SYGVKD. CDR3 length: 13 amino acids. The V end lost 11 bases, the J end lost 4 bases, and 15 bases lay between the germline ends.

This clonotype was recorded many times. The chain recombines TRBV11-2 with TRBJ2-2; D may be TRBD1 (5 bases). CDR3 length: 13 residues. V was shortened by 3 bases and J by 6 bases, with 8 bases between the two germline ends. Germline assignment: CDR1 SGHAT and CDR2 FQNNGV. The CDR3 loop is CASSFQGSGELFF. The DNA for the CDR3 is TGTGCCAGCAGCTTTCAGGGATCCGGGGAGCTGTTTTTT.